The next 20 T cell receptor beta chains were all read from a single sample in a study of CD8 T cells in ankylosing spondylitis. Study-wide results and limits: A TCR beta motif of eight or nine highly homologous variants seemed to mark ankylosing spondylitis blood.

A single record per CDR3 protein comes from TCRdb applying MiXCR to the 5' RACE reads. This repertoire shows fewer than 750,000 distinct CDR3 sequences, roughly 20% found once; its top ten account for around a fifth. The antigens these receptors bind are not known. Sequenced input: blood, either unsorted or a sorted T cell fraction (not recorded which). These receptors were taken from a male donor with ankylosing spondylitis.

The chain joins TRBV28 to TRBJ2-2; TRBD2 agrees at 8 bases. CDR1 and CDR2 (germline): MDHEN, SYDVKM. The CDR3 is 14 amino acids. V lost 5 bases and J lost 3; bases outside the gene matches: 2. CDR3 protein: CASSGAGDTGELFF. As DNA, the CDR3 is TGTGCCAGCAGTGGAGCGGGGGACACCGGGGAGCTGTTTTTT. Supplemented by reference TRBV28 and TRBJ2-2, the full variable domain reads DVKVTQSSRYLVKRTGEKVFLECVQDMDHENMFWYRQDPGLGLRLIYFSYDVKMKEKGDIPEGYSVSREKKERFSLILESASTNQTSMYLCASSGAGDTGELFFGEGSRLTVL.

In its sample, this clonotype was seen a few times. V gene TRBV27 combines with J gene TRBJ2-7; D unresolved. Trimming stripped 1 base from V and 2 bases from J, with 12 bases between. Germline V gene sequence: CDR1 MNHEY, CDR2 SMNVEV (reference sequence). CDR3 length: 15 residues. The CDR3 spells CASSLFPGGTYEQYF. CDR3 DNA: TGTGCCAGCAGTTTATTTCCGGGCGGAACCTACGAGCAGTACTTC.

This clonotype occurred a few times. J is TRBJ1-6 and V is TRBV28, with 7 positions matching TRBD1. Trimming at V came to 8 bases and at J to 10 bases, leaving 8 bases not matched to a gene. CDR1 and CDR2 from the germline V gene are MDHEN and SYDVKM. The CDR3 totals 13 residues. CDR3 coding DNA: TGTGCCAGCTCCGGGACAGCAGGCTCACCCCTCCACTTT. Its protein product is CASSGTAGSPLHF.

The chain uses TRBV4-2 and TRBJ2-5; no clear D. The CDR3 is made up of 12 amino acids. Trimming pared 3 bases from V and 4 bases from J, leaving 6 bases between. The germline V gene has CDR1 LGHNA and CDR2 YNFKEQ. The CDR3 loop is CASSHDGETQYF. CDR3 bases: TGTGCCAGCAGCCATGACGGAGAGACCCAGTACTTC.

The V call is TRBV9, the J call TRBJ2-5; D might be TRBD1 or TRBD2, each matching 5 bases. CDR3 size: 15 residues. Between the trimmed V and J ends, which lost 2 bases and 5 bases, there was a span of 16 bases. Germline V gene data show CDR1 as SGDLS and CDR2 as YYNGEE. The CDR3 region is CASSVLGGYWETQYF. In DNA, the CDR3 is TGTGCCAGCAGCGTGCTTGGGGGATATTGGGAGACCCAGTACTTC.

This clonotype was recorded at least ten times. This chain joins TRBV12-3 or TRBV12-4 and TRBJ2-3; D is undetermined. This CDR3 region has 11 residues. V was trimmed by 6 bases and J by 6 bases, leaving 7 bases between them. CDR3 in amino acids: CASSYGDTQYF. The CDR3 region has the DNA TGTGCCAGCAGCTATGGGGATACGCAGTATTTT.

The chain recombines TRBV5-6 with TRBJ1-2, with unresolved D. The CDR3 runs to 15 residues. Per germline, CDR1 SGHDT and CDR2 YYEEEE. The ends were cut back, 6 bases at V and 8 bases at J, with 23 bases in the middle. CDR3: CASTHNRVPQRGYTF. The DNA for the CDR3 is TGTGCCAGCACCCACAACCGGGTCCCCCAACGGGGCTACACCTTC.

V usage is TRBV5-1 and J usage is TRBJ2-2; TRBD1 might be the D (6 bases). The CDR3 covers 16 residues. V lost 4 bases and J 0 bases, leaving 13 bases between the germline ends. Germline assignment: CDR1 SGHRS and CDR2 YFSETQ. Written as DNA, the CDR3 is TGCGCCAGCAGCCCTGGACAGATAACGAACACCGGGGAGCTGTTTTTT. This translates into CASSPGQITNTGELFF. Using reference TRBV5-1 and TRBJ2-2 for the parts outside the CDR3, the full variable domain is KAGVTQTPRYLIKTRGQQVTLSCSPISGHRSVSWYQQTPGQGLQFLFEYFSETQRNKGNFPGRFSGRQFSNSRSEMNVSTLELGDSALYLCASSPGQITNTGELFFGEGSRLTVL.

The CDR3 region is CASSLAQTEYF. CDR3 DNA sequence: TGTGCCAGCAGCTTAGCCCAGACAGAGTACTTC. This chain uses TRBV11-2 with TRBJ2-5; D perhaps matches TRBD1 (5 bases). CDR1 SGHAT and CDR2 FQNNGV come from the germline V gene. V gave up 1 base and J gave up 12 bases, with 9 bases separating them. This CDR3 is built from 11 residues.

The J gene is TRBJ2-7, the V gene TRBV14; D uncertain. The CDR3 is made up of 15 amino acids. Germline V lookup: CDR1 SGHDN, CDR2 FVKESK. Between the trimmed V and J ends, which lost 0 bases and 6 bases, there was a span of 15 bases. The CDR3 is CASSQDWEISSEQYF. The CDR3 nucleotides are TGTGCCAGCAGCCAAGATTGGGAAATATCTAGCGAGCAGTACTTC.

This clonotype has more than one count but fewer than ten. The CDR3 sequence is CSVAGTSGTSTDTQYF. The CDR3 DNA is TGCAGCGTTGCCGGGACTAGCGGGACTTCAACAGATACGCAGTATTTT. The chain carries TRBV29-1 and TRBJ2-3; 13 nucleotides line up with TRBD2. The CDR3 is made up of 16 amino acids. Germline V lookup: CDR1 SQVTM, CDR2 ANQGSEA. V was clipped by 4 bases and J by 3 bases; unmatched bases: 7.

This clonotype turned up a few times. The rearrangement links TRBV29-1 to TRBJ2-2, with a possible D match to TRBD2 (5 bases). The V gene lost 6 bases and the J gene lost 3 bases, with 11 bases spanning the gap. CDR1 SQVTM and CDR2 ANQGSEA come from the germline V gene. The CDR3 covers 13 residues. CDR3 amino acids: CSVQGRDTGELFF. The CDR3 coding sequence is TGCAGCGTCCAAGGGCGGGACACCGGGGAGCTGTTTTTT.

This clonotype was seen a handful of times. The rearrangement joins TRBV12-3 or TRBV12-4 to TRBJ2-2; 7 positions agree with TRBD1. Trimming at V came to 5 bases and at J to 6 bases, leaving 6 bases not matched to a gene. The CDR3 consists of 14 residues. The CDR3 reads CASSTRQGSGELFF. In DNA form, the CDR3 reads TGTGCCAGCAGTACACGACAGGGATCCGGGGAGCTGTTTTTT.

This clonotype was observed many times. The J gene is TRBJ1-1, the V gene TRBV5-1; unclear D gene. The ends were cut back, 7 bases at V and 1 base at J, with 5 bases in the middle. Germline assignment: CDR1 SGHRS and CDR2 YFSETQ. The CDR3 runs to 11 residues. The DNA of the CDR3 is TGCGCCAGCGGAGGGAACACTGAAGCTTTCTTT. This encodes CASGGNTEAFF.

This clonotype appeared a single time. The V gene is TRBV6-5, the J gene TRBJ2-5; D may correspond to TRBD1 or TRBD2 (6 bases each). This CDR3 spans 14 amino acids. The germline V gene encodes CDR1 MNHEY and CDR2 SVGAGI. V was pared by 2 bases and J by 7 bases, with 14 bases between. The CDR3: CASSYIWGAGTQYF. For the CDR3, the DNA is TGTGCCAGCAGTTACATTTGGGGGGCAGGGACCCAGTACTTC.

The chain links TRBV6-1 to TRBJ1-2; D may be TRBD1 (5 bases). Germline lookup yields CDR1 MNHNS and CDR2 SASEGT. Trimming removed 5 bases from V and 2 bases from J, with 12 bases in between. This CDR3 has 14 residues. CDR3 sequence (DNA): TGTGCCAGCAGTAGGAACAGGATGAACTATGGCTACACCTTC. It codes for CASSRNRMNYGYTF.

The chain recombines TRBV28 with TRBJ1-2, with a weak D call TRBD1 (5 bases). Trimming removed 6 bases from V and 3 bases from J, with 14 bases in between. The CDR3 has 14 amino acids. Germline CDR1 is MDHEN and CDR2 is SYDVKM. The CDR3 nucleotides read TGTGCCAGCAGCCTCAGTCGGGACGACTATGGCTACACCTTC. Translated: CASSLSRDDYGYTF.

This clonotype came up a few times. The rearrangement joins TRBV5-1 to TRBJ2-1; 8 bases fit TRBD2. The CDR3 is made up of 16 amino acids. Trimming cost V 4 bases and J 6 bases; bases outside gene matches: 12. In germline, CDR1 is SGHRS, CDR2 YFSETQ. CDR3 nucleotide sequence: TGCGCCAGCAGCCACGCACCCGGGACTAGTGGCAATGAGCAGTTCTTC. This sequence encodes CASSHAPGTSGNEQFF.

In its sample, this clonotype was seen a few times. The chain employs TRBV10-2 and TRBJ2-7; a weak D match, TRBD1 (6 bases). CDR1 WSHSY and CDR2 SAAADI come from the germline V gene. CDR3 length: 12 residues. V was shortened by 7 bases and J by 3 bases, with 10 bases between the two germline ends. DNA of the CDR3: TGCGCCAGCAAAGGGGGTATCTACGAGCAGTACTTC. It translates to CASKGGIYEQYF.

This clonotype turned up a few times. The CDR3, as DNA: TGTGCCAGCAGTCCCCGGGGCCACCGGGGCGAAAAACTGTTTTTT. The encoded protein is CASSPRGHRGEKLFF. The V gene is TRBV7-6, the J gene TRBJ1-4; the D gene is possibly TRBD1 (5 bases). This CDR3 has 15 amino acids. The V gene lost 6 bases and the J gene lost 8 bases, with 19 bases spanning the gap. CDR1 and CDR2 from the germline V gene are SGHVS and FNYEAQ.